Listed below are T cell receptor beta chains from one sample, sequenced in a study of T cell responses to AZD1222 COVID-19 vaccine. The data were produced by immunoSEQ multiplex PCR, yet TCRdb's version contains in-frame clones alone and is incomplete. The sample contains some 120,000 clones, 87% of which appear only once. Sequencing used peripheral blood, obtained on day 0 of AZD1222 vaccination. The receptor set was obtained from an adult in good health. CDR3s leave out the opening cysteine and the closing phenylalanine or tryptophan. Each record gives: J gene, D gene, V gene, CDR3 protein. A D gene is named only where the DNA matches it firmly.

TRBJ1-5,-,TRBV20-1,SASVAPKRPQH
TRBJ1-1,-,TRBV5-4,ASSLAKARTEAF
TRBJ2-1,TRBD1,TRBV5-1,ASSSQGAERLYEQF
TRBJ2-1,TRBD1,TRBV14,ASSTPGQGYNEQF
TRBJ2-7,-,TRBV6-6,ASSYSQTASYEQY
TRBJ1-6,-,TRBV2,ASSVDSPYNSPLH
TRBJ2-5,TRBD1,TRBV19,ASSKGTGQQETQY
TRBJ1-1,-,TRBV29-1,SVEDLGDPRAF
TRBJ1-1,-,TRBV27,ASMARGEWGESF
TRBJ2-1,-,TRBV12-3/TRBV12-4,ASSPGSGDEQF
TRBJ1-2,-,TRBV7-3,ASSEGGKLDGYT
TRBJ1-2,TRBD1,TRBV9,ASSESPGTAYGYT
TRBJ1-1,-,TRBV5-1,ASSLEQVNTEAF
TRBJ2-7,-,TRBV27,ASSFAGPSSYEQY
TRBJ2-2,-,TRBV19,ASSHNTGELF
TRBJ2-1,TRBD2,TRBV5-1,ASSLASGGPHEQF
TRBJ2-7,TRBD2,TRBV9,ASSTLAGGTYEQY
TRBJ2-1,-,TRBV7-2,ASSLNGGNEQF
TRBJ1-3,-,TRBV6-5,ASSYGPTGNTIY
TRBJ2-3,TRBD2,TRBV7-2,ASSLWRGATDTQY
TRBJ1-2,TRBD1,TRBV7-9,ASSQGGTPNYGYT
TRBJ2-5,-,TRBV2,ASREETQY